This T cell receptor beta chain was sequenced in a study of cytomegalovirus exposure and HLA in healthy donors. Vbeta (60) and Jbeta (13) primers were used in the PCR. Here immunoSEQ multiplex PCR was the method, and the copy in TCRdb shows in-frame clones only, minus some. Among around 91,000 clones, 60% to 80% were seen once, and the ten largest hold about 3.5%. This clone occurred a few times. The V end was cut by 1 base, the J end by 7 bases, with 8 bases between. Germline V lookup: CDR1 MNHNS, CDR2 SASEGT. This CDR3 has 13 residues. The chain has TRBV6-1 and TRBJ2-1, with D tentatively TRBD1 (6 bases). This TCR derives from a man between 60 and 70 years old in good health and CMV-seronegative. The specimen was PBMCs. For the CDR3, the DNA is TGTGCCAGCAGTGAAGAGAGGGGGAATGAGCAGTTCTTC. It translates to CASSEERGNEQFF.